The present TCR beta chain was sequenced within a study of shared clonotypes between healthy human individuals (dated by TCRdb to the early 2020s). About the investigation overall: The cohort comprised two women and a few men aged 18 to 49 years. For each donor, CD4 naive and CD4 memory were each given three plates, CD8 naive was given two plates, and CD8 memory was given one plate. To estimate repertoire size and how much clonotype sharing occurs between individuals, the study deeply sequenced the blood TCR repertoires of several healthy adults. To increase sequencing depth and limit assay-specific biases, TCR repertoire library preparation and sequencing were carried out by different laboratories using diverse techniques. Between about 0.9 and 8.9 billion PBMCs per donor were obtained by leukapheresis. The paper as a whole reports these results and caveats: When a handful of donors were compared, the shared fraction of clonotypes was around 4.6% for naive CD4, around 4% for naive CD8, more than 2% for memory CD4, and less than 0.45% for memory CD8. Rarefaction of sorted-subset datasets indicated incomplete sequencing despite the large sequencing depth. Naive subsets generally had larger estimated clonotype richness than memory subsets. The genetic and exposure-history diversity represented was limited by the small number of donors. Pairwise subsampling indicated that sequencing depth was expected to affect the degree of clonotype sharing among donors. Only blood was sampled, and tissue TCR repertoires likely differ from those in blood. Compared with non-shared clonotypes, clonotypes shared by all four sorted-subset donors had higher generation probabilities.

Donors were healthy HIV-negative adults with no recently reported acute infections or vaccinations. All donors were Caucasian adults living in Nashville, Tennessee, USA. CD8 memory samples were composed of magnetically selected CD45RO+ cells combined with CCR7-negative CD45RA+ effector memory (TemRA) cells. Blood was collected by leukapheresis, and PBMCs were isolated by Ficoll-Histopaque density gradient centrifugation and then cryopreserved in liquid nitrogen vapor phase. Analytical flow cytometry was used to check the purity and quantity of each magnetically sorted T cell population. Genomic DNA was isolated from every sorted fraction and measured by UV absorbance on a Nanodrop 2000c. From the germline V gene, CDR1 is LGHNA and CDR2 is YSLEER. V lost 6 bases and J lost 3 bases, and the count of bases not matched to a germline gene is 3. The CDR3 covers 13 residues, taking in both the cysteine and the phenylalanine. Of all the DNA, just the CDR3 is kept, 39 bases in frame from base 1.

Using the deep immunoSEQ assay, TCR CDR3 regions were amplified from genomic DNA by multiplex PCR. For each cell subset, the extracted genomic DNA was distributed evenly across all wells of several immunoSEQ 96-well plates, and each plate served as one replicate. Each replicate PCR for sorted subsets received approximately 220 ng genomic DNA, equal to about 30,000 T cell genomes. Purified libraries were measured with a Qubit 3.0 fluorometer, size-checked on a Bioanalyzer 2100, and measured again with the KAPA Library Quantification kit. Each immunoSEQ 96-well plate was sequenced on its own single-read 150-cycle Illumina NextSeq 550 flow cell. In the authors' own workflow: Because the immunoSEQ output held only junctional sequences and lacked quality scores, the filtering could not match the filtering applied to full-length reads. To assign V/J genes and CDR3, sequences were annotated using PyIR, a Python wrapper for IgBLAST v1.9, with IMGT germline references. Any read was removed if the V/J assignment was weak (E-value above 1e-6), the CDR3 was missing, or the read contained stop codons, out-of-frame junctions, or ambiguous translated residues. A V3J clonotype was defined by an identical inferred V gene, J gene, and CDR3 amino acid sequence. The percentage overlap between two repertoires was calculated by dividing the number of shared unique clonotypes by the size of the smaller repertoire. Three approaches were used to assess repertoire richness: RTK rarefaction, the Chao1 estimator, and Recon v2.1 estimates of unobserved clonotypes. Generation probabilities for all TCRbeta clonotypes obtained by the gDNA method from four donors were computed using OLGA. The immuneACCESS repertoire file appears here via TCRdb, limited to in-frame rearrangements. These files lack a portion of the clones; in checked studies, under half of the deficit traces to unresolved V genes, and the cause of the others is not known. V and J calls and clone size are copied from that table; D and trimming were computed from the DNA. The sample table holds about 690,000 clones, of which 90% were seen once. Approximately 35% of the sample is held by the ten biggest clonotypes.

This clone was observed a few times. There is no known antigen for this receptor. One base away there is no much larger clone; base qualities are not given. The chain is encoded by TRBV4-3 joined to TRBJ1-2; TRBD1 agrees with 8 junctional bases. The TCR sequence derives from a young man in good health. Some clones in this sample may be carry-over from other donors' samples. The source material was memory CD8+ T cells from PBMCs. The label giving this sample's cell subset or site can be read as: CD45RO+ cells pooled with CCR7-negative TemRA cells. The CDR3 corresponds to CASRSGQDYGYTF. At the DNA level, the sequence is TGCGCCAGCAGGTCGGGACAGGACTATGGCTACACCTTC.